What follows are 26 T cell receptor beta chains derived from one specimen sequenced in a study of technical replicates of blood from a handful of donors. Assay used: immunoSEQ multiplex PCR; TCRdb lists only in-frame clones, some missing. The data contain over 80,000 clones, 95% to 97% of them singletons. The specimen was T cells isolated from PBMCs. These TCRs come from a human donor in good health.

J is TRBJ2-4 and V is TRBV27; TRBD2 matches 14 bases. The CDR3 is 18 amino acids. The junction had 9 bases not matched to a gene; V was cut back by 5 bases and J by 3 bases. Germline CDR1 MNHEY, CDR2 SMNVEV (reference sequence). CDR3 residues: CASSPGTSGSLLKNIQYF. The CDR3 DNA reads TGTGCCAGCAGTCCGGGGACTAGCGGGAGTTTACTCAAAAACATTCAGTACTTC.

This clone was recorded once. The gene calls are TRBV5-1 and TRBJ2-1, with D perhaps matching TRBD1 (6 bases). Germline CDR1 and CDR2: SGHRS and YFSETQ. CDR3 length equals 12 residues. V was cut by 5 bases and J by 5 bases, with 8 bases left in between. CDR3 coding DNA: TGCGCCAGCAGGGGGGCGAACAATGAGCAGTTCTTC. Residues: CASRGANNEQFF.

CDR3 DNA: TGCGCCAGCAGCCAAGTTGCTGGCCAATCTGGAAACACCATATATTTT. It encodes CASSQVAGQSGNTIYF. V gene TRBV4-1 combines with J gene TRBJ1-3; D is unclear. CDR1 and CDR2 from the germline V gene are MGHRA and YSYEKL. The CDR3 loop spans 16 amino acids. The V end was cut by 1 base, the J end by 1 base, with 11 bases between.

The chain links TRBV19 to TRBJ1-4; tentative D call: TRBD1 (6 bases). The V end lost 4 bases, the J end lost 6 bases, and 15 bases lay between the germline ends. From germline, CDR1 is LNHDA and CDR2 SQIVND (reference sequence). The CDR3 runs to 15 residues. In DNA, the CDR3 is TGTGCCAGTAGTACCCGGGACAAAGGATATGAAAAACTGTTTTTT. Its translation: CASSTRDKGYEKLFF.

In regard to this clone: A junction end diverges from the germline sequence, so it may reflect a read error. The CDR3 coding sequence is TGCGCCAGCAGCTCAGGACTAGCGGGAGGGCCGGAGCGGTTCTTC. This encodes CASSSGLAGGPERFF. The chain uses TRBV5-1 and TRBJ2-1; 15 bases agree with TRBD2. Germline loops: CDR1 SGHRS, CDR2 YFSETQ. The CDR3 totals 15 residues.

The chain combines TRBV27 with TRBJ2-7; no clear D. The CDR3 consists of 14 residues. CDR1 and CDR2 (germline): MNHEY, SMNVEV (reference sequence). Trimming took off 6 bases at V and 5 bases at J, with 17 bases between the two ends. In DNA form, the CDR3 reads TGTGCCAGCAGCTTCAGGTCATCCCTCGACGAGCAGTACTTC. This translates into CASSFRSSLDEQYF.

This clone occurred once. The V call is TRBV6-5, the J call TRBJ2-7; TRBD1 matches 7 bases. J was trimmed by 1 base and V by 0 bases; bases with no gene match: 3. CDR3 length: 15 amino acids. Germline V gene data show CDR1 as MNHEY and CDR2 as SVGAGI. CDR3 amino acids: CASSYSKGQSYEQYF. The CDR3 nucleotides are TGTGCCAGCAGTTACTCGAAGGGACAGTCCTACGAGCAGTACTTC.

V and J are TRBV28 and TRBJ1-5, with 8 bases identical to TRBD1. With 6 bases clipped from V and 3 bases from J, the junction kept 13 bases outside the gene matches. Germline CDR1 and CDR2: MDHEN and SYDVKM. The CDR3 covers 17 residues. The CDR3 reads CASSLIPGTGFNQPQHF. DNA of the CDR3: TGTGCCAGCAGCCTTATTCCCGGGACAGGTTTCAATCAGCCCCAGCATTTT.

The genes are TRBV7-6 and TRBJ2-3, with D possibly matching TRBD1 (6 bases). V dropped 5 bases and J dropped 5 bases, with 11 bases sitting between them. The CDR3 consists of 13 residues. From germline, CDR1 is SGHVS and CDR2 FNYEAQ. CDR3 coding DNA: TGTGCCAGCAGCGCACAGGGTTTAGATACGCAGTATTTT. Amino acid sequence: CASSAQGLDTQYF.

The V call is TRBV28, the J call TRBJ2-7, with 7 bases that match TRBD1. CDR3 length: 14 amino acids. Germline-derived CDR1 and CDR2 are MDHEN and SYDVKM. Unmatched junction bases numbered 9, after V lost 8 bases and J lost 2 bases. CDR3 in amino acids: CASFSGTVAYEQYF. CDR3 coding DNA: TGTGCCAGCTTTTCCGGGACAGTAGCCTACGAGCAGTACTTC.

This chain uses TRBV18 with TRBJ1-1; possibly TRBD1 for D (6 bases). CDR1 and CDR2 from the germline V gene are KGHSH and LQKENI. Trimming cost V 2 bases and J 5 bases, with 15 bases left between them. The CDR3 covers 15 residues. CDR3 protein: CASSPVAGRGTEAFF. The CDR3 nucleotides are TGTGCCAGCTCACCAGTAGCAGGGAGGGGGACTGAAGCTTTCTTT. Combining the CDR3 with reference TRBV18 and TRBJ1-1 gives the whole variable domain NAGVMQNPRHLVRRRGQEARLRCSPMKGHSHVYWYRQLPEEGLKFMVYLQKENIIDESGMPKERFSAEFPKEGPSILRIQQVVRGDSAAYFCASSPVAGRGTEAFFGQGTRLTVV.

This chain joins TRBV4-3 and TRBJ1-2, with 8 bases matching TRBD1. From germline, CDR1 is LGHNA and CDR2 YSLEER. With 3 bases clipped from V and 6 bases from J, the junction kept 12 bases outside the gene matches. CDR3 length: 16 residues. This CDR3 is CASSQGKRTGWDGYTF. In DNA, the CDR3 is TGCGCCAGCAGCCAGGGGAAAAGGACAGGGTGGGATGGCTACACCTTC.

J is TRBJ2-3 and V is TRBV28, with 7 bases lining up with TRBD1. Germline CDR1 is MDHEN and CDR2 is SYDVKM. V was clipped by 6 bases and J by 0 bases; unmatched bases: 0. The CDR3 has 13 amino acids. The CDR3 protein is CASRQGSTDTQYF. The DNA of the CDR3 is TGTGCCAGCAGACAGGGGAGCACAGATACGCAGTATTTT.

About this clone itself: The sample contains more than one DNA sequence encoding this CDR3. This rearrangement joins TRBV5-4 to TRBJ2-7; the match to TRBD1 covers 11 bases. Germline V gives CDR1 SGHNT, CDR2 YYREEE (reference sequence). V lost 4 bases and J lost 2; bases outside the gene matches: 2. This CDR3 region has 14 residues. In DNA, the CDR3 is TGTGCCAGCAGCCCGGGACAGGGGGCCTACGAGCAGTACTTC. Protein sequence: CASSPGQGAYEQYF. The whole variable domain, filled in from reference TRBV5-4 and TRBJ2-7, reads ETGVTQSPTHLIKTRGQQVTLRCSSQSGHNTVSWYQQALGQGPQFIFQYYREEENGRGNFPPRFSGLQFPNYSSELNVNALELDDSALYLCASSPGQGAYEQYFGPGTRLTVT.

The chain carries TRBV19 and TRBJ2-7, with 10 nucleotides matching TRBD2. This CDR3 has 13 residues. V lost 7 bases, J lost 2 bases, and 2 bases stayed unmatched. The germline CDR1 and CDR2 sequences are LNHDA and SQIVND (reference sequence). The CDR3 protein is CASTSGGTYEQYF. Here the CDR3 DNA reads TGTGCCAGTACTAGCGGGGGAACCTACGAGCAGTACTTC.

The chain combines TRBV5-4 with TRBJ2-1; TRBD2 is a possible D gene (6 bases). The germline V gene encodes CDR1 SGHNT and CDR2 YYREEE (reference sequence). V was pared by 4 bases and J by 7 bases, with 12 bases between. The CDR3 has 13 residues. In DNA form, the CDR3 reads TGTGCCAGCAGCATTCCTAGCGAGAATGAGCAGTTCTTC. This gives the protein CASSIPSENEQFF.

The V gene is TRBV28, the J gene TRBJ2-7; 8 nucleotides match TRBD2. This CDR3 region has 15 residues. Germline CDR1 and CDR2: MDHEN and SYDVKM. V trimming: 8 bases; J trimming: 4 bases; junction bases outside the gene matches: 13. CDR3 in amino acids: CASGTVSGSLYEQYF. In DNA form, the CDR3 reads TGTGCCAGCGGTACGGTCAGCGGGAGTTTATACGAGCAGTACTTC.

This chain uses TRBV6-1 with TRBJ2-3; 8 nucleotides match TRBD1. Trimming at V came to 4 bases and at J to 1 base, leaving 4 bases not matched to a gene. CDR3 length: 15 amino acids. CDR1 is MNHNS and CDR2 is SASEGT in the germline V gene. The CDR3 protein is CASSGPGQGTDTQYF. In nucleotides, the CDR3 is TGTGCCAGCAGTGGGCCGGGACAGGGCACAGATACGCAGTATTTT.

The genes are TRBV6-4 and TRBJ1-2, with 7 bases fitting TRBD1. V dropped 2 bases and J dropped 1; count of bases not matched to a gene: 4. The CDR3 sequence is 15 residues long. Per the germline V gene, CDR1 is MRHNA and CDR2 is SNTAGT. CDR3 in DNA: TGTGCCAGCAGTGACAGGGGGACAGATAACTATGGCTACACCTTC. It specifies CASSDRGTDNYGYTF.

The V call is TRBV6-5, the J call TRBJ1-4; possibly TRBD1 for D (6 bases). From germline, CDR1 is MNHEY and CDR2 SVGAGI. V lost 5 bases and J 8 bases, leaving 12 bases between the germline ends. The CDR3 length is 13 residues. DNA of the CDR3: TGTGCCAGCAGTGTACCTCAGGGGGAAAAACTGTTTTTT. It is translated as CASSVPQGEKLFF.

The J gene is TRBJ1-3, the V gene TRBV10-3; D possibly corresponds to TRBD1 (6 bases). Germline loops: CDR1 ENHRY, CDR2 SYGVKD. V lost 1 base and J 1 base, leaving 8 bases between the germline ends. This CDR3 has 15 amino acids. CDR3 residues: CAISEFQGSGNTIYF. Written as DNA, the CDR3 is TGTGCCATCAGTGAGTTTCAGGGGTCTGGAAACACCATATATTTT.

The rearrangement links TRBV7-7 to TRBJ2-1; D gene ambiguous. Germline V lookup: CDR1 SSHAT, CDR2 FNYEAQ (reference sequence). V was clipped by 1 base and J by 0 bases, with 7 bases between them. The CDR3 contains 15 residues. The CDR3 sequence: CASSLDLGSYNEQFF. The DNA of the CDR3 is TGTGCCAGCAGCTTAGACCTCGGCTCCTACAATGAGCAGTTCTTC.

The CDR3 sequence is CASTRGYSGNTIYF. CDR3 in DNA: TGTGCCAGCACCCGCGGCTACTCTGGAAACACCATATATTTT. The chain uses TRBV13 and TRBJ1-3, with unresolved D. CDR1 and CDR2 (germline): PRHDT, FYEKMQ (reference sequence). This CDR3 has 14 amino acids. Trimming shortened V by 7 bases and J by 0 bases, and 10 bases separated the two germline ends.

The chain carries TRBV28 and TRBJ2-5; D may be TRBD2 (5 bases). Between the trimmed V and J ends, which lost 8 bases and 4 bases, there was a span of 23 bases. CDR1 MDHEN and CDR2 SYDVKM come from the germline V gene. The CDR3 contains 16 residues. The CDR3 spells CASVGSPGGRAETQYF. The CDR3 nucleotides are TGTGCCAGCGTGGGGTCGCCCGGAGGTCGAGCAGAGACCCAGTACTTC.

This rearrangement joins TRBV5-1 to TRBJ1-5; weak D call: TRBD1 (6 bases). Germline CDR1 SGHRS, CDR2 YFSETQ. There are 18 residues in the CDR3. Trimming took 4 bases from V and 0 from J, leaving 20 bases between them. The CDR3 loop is CASSLEQGPLYSNQPQHF. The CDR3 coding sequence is TGCGCCAGCAGCCTAGAACAGGGTCCCTTATATAGCAATCAGCCCCAGCATTTT.

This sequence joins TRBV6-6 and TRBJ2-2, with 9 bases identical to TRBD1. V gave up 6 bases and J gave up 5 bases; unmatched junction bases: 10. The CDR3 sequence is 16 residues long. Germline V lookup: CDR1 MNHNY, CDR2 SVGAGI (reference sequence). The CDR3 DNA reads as TGTGCCAGCAGCCATGGACAGGGGCGCCGGACCGGGGAGCTGTTTTTT. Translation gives CASSHGQGRRTGELFF.